The rows below give T cell receptor beta chains drawn from one sample of a study of CD8 T cells in Susac syndrome. One entry per CDR3 protein, called by TCRdb with MiXCR from the immunoSEQ multiplex PCR reads. The data contain roughly 200,000 distinct CDR3 sequences, 85% to 95% of them singletons. Material for sequencing was CD4+ T cells from PBMCs. These receptors were obtained from a human donor in good health. Each CDR3 is given without its conserved first and last residue. The order of the fields is clone size, V gene, CDR3 protein. Not all rows give a size; the values are once, few, many and, for expanded clones, a class.

NA TRBV6-2/TRBV6-3 ASGASSVYNEQF
NA TRBV20-1 SARAGDRNLYGYT
NA TRBV29-1 SVEEGYT
NA TRBV25-1 ASRRQGNTYNEQF
few TRBV12-3/TRBV12-4 ASSPRQGTEAF
NA TRBV27 ASSPRVSSYNEQF
NA TRBV4-1 ASRGPRSPQGNEQF
NA TRBV29-1 SVDRGYGYT
NA TRBV28 ASSPHGRAPGELF
once TRBV28 ASSSRTYSSYEQY
NA TRBV4-3 ASSQDGRTSVYNEQF
NA TRBV4-1 ASSQGAGATDTQY
NA TRBV29-1 SVERGGDQETQY
NA TRBV20-1 SAKKTGLQPQH
NA TRBV7-9 ASSFSQGGNTQY
NA TRBV20-1 SARYQVGTDTQY
NA TRBV27 ASSPRLAVAADTQY
NA TRBV29-1 SVGGAGGANVLT
NA TRBV30 AWDRGFEKLF
NA TRBV27 ASSTKAVGVGEKLF
NA TRBV20-1 SARAPATGKEQY
NA TRBV28 ASSSKSSGGAF
NA TRBV20-1 SATRQGNYGYT
NA TRBV20-1 SARDKGQGEQY
NA TRBV20-1 SASRMENEQF
once TRBV5-6 ASSFGTPQETQY
NA TRBV7-9 ASSLVRLAGGYHNEQF